One T cell receptor (beta chain) is described in this entry. What it binds is not known. The data belong to a study of T cell responses to AZD1222 COVID-19 vaccine. The repertoire was sequenced with immunoSEQ multiplex PCR; TCRdb's copy has only in-frame clones and lacks some. Counted here are over 110,000 clones, roughly nine tenths occurring once; the ten biggest clones make up 9.3%. Regarding the study as a whole: In a largely white British group with more females than males, clonal diversity was possibly underestimated. Seropositive at baseline were only a handful of AZD1222 recipients. After two AZD1222 doses, spike-specific TCR breadth and depth rose versus day 0.

CDR1 and CDR2 (germline): SGHKS, YYEKEE (reference sequence). The length of the CDR3 is 15 residues. Trimming removed 6 bases from V and 3 bases from J; junction bases left unmatched: 8. This receptor was identified in an adult who received the AZD1222 COVID-19 vaccine. The starting material was peripheral blood, obtained 28 days after the second AZD1222 dose. The chain has TRBV5-5 and TRBJ1-4, with 7 bases fitting TRBD1. In nucleotides, the CDR3 is TGTGCCAGCATCGAGGGGGCCGTAGCTAATGAAAAACTGTTTTTT. The encoded protein is CASIEGAVANEKLFF. The whole variable domain, remainder taken from reference TRBV5-5 and TRBJ1-4, is DAGVTQSPTHLIKTRGQQVTLRCSPISGHKSVSWYQQVLGQGPQFIFQYYEKEERGRGNFPDRFSARQFPNYSSELNVNALLLGDSALYLCASIEGAVANEKLFFGSGTQLSVL.